This T cell receptor beta chain was captured by sequencing in a study of immune characterization of retroperitoneal liposarcoma. The germline gives CDR1 SGHVT, CDR2 SQSDAQ. The CDR3 consists of 16 residues. The ends were cut back, 5 bases at V and 13 bases at J, with 27 bases in the middle. TCRdb fed the PCR reads into MiXCR, producing one record per CDR3 protein. The sample consists of approximately 3,100 distinct CDR3 sequences, about 52% of them appearing once. The J gene is TRBJ2-4, the V gene TRBV7-4, with D possibly called TRBD1 or TRBD2 (6 bases each). The specimen was tumor tissue. The receptor's source is a male donor with retroperitoneal liposarcoma. Written as DNA, the CDR3 is TGTGCCAGCAGCCCGAACGGGGGCAATTACTACAATGAGCAGTACTTC. Encoded protein: CASSPNGGNYYNEQYF. Drawing the rest from reference TRBV7-4 and TRBJ2-4, the complete variable domain is GAGVSQSPRYKVAKRGRDVALRCDSISGHVTLYWYRQTLGQGSEVLTYSQSDAQRDKSGRPSGRFSAERPERSVSTLKIQRTEQGDSAVYLCASSPNGGNYYNEQYFGAGTRLSVL.